A selection of T cell receptor beta chains follows, all from one sample in a study of blood T cell repertoires in COVID-19. Only in-frame clones appear in the TCRdb table, and some are missing; sequencing was by immunoSEQ multiplex PCR. The sample holds 250,000 or so clones, 85% seen once. Sequencing input: peripheral blood. These receptors came from a woman aged 55-69 years with active or convalescent COVID-19. CDR3s include the opening cysteine and the closing phenylalanine or tryptophan. A D gene is named only where the DNA matches it firmly. The size entry is marked missing in some rows and otherwise reads once, few, many or a size class.

D gene	clone size	V gene	J gene	CDR3 DNA	CDR3 protein
TRBD1	once	TRBV3-1/TRBV3-2	TRBJ1-4	TGTGCCAGCAGCCAAGGGGCGACAGGGGGTGAAAAACTGTTTTTT	CASSQGATGGEKLFF
TRBD2	.	TRBV24-1	TRBJ2-7	TGTGCCACCAGTGACCCGGGACTAGCGGGATACCACTACGAGCAGTACTTC	CATSDPGLAGYHYEQYF
.	.	TRBV28	TRBJ1-2	TGTGCCAGCAGTCCCCTGATTAGTTCTAACTATGGCTACACCTTC	CASSPLISSNYGYTF
.	.	TRBV3-1/TRBV3-2	TRBJ2-7	TGTGCCAGCAGCCAAGGGCGGGGATCCTACGAGCAGTACTTC	CASSQGRGSYEQYF
TRBD2	few	TRBV6-2/TRBV6-3	TRBJ2-5	TGTGCCAGCAGTTCCCTCAGCGGGAGGTACCAAGAGACCCAGTACTTC	CASSSLSGRYQETQYF
.	.	TRBV3-1/TRBV3-2	TRBJ1-2	TGTGCCAGCAGCCCCCTCAGGGGAAACTATGGCTACACCTTC	CASSPLRGNYGYTF
.	.	TRBV19	TRBJ2-1	TGTGCCAGTAGTATGAGCAAAGGGGTCGTTGGGAATGAGCAGTTCTTC	CASSMSKGVVGNEQFF
TRBD1	.	TRBV5-1	TRBJ1-2	TGCGCCAGCAGCCCGGCCGGGACAGGGACCTATGGCTACACCTTC	CASSPAGTGTYGYTF
TRBD1	.	TRBV11-2	TRBJ1-1	TGTGCCAGCAGCTTAGAGGGCAGGGGGCACACTGAAGCTTTCTTT	CASSLEGRGHTEAFF
TRBD2	.	TRBV19	TRBJ2-5	TGTGCCACAACTAGCGGGGGGATCGAGACCCAGTACTTC	CATTSGGIETQYF
.	.	TRBV9	TRBJ2-3	TGTGCCAGCAAGGGGTTGGCGGATACGCAGTATTTT	CASKGLADTQYF
.	.	TRBV7-9	TRBJ2-1	TGTGCCAGCAGCCGAGACAATGAGCAGTTCTTC	CASSRDNEQFF
.	.	TRBV19	TRBJ1-4	TGTGCCAGTAGTATAATGGCAGGGGACGGCGAAAAACTGTTTTTT	CASSIMAGDGEKLFF
TRBD1	.	TRBV2	TRBJ1-4	TGTGCCAGCAGAAAGGGACAGGGATTAACTAATGAAAAACTGTTTTTT	CASRKGQGLTNEKLFF
.	once	TRBV30	TRBJ1-3	TGTGCCTGGAGGACAACCTCTGGAAACACCATATATTTT	CAWRTTSGNTIYF
TRBD1	once	TRBV10-3	TRBJ1-6	TGTGCCATCAGGGACCAGGGGGTGGGGAATTCACCCCTCCACTTT	CAIRDQGVGNSPLHF
TRBD1	.	TRBV19	TRBJ1-2	TGTGCCAGTAGTAAGACAGGGGCGTATGGCTACACCTTC	CASSKTGAYGYTF
.	few	TRBV2	TRBJ2-4	TGTGCCAGCAGTGATCAGGGAAACATTCAGTACTTC	CASSDQGNIQYF
TRBD2	.	TRBV18	TRBJ2-5	TGTGCCAGCTCACCACCGCGGACTAGGTGGACCCAGTACTTC	CASSPPRTRWTQYF
TRBD1	.	TRBV5-1	TRBJ2-7	TGCGCCAGCAGCCCGGGACAGCCCTACGAGCAGTACTTC	CASSPGQPYEQYF
TRBD2	.	TRBV9	TRBJ2-3	TGTGCCAGCAGCGCCACTACTAGCGGGAGGGCCCTCGGCACAGATACGCAGTATTTT	CASSATTSGRALGTDTQYF
.	.	TRBV11-2	TRBJ2-4	TGTGCCAGCAGCTTAAGCGCGGTTGGGAACATTCAGTACTTC	CASSLSAVGNIQYF
TRBD1	.	TRBV7-8	TRBJ1-5	TGTGCCAGCAGCGGGCCGGGACAGGGGAGAATCCCCCAGCATTTT	CASSGPGQGRIPQHF
TRBD1	.	TRBV5-1	TRBJ1-6	TGCGCCAGCAGCATAGTGACAGGGTCGGATTCACCCCTCCACTTT	CASSIVTGSDSPLHF
.	once	TRBV10-2	TRBJ2-1	TGCGCCAGCAGTGAGTCAATCAGGGTCCATGAGCAGTTCTTC	CASSESIRVHEQFF
.	.	TRBV6-5	TRBJ1-6	TGTGCCAGCAGTTACGGGGGGAGCCGCTCACCCCTCCACTTT	CASSYGGSRSPLHF
TRBD2	.	TRBV5-1	TRBJ2-3	TGCGCCAGCAGCTTGGAAGGGAGGGTCACAGATACGCAGTATTTT	CASSLEGRVTDTQYF
.	.	TRBV7-2	TRBJ2-5	TGTGCCAGCAGCTTAGCGGGGAGGCAAGAGACCCAGTACTTC	CASSLAGRQETQYF
.	.	TRBV2	TRBJ1-2	TGTGCCAGCGCCGGAGGGGGGGATTCCCGGGGCTACACCTTC	CASAGGGDSRGYTF
.	.	TRBV7-2	TRBJ1-1	TGTGCCAGCAGCTTAGATCCCAGGGTGGGAATGAACACTGAAGCTTTCTTT	CASSLDPRVGMNTEAFF
TRBD1	.	TRBV6-5	TRBJ1-6	TGTGCCAGCATACGAGACAGGGGGGAATCACCCCTCCACTTT	CASIRDRGESPLHF
TRBD2	.	TRBV3-1/TRBV3-2	TRBJ2-1	TGTGCCAGCAGAAAGGGAGTAGCGGGGAATCACAATGAGCAGTTCTTC	CASRKGVAGNHNEQFF
.	.	TRBV7-2	TRBJ2-5	TGTGCCAGCAGCTTAAGTTCAGCGGCCCCCCAACTTGGCCAGTACTTC	CASSLSSAAPQLGQYF
.	.	TRBV27	TRBJ1-2	TGTGCCAGCAGCAGGATAGGTCGGGGCTATGGCTACACCTTC	CASSRIGRGYGYTF
TRBD1	.	TRBV19	TRBJ2-5	TGTGCCAGTAGTACGACAGGGGGTTTTCAAGAGACCCAGTACTTC	CASSTTGGFQETQYF
.	.	TRBV28	TRBJ1-2	TGTGCCAGCAGTTTAGTCAGGGGTAACTATGGCTACACCTTC	CASSLVRGNYGYTF
TRBD1	.	TRBV14	TRBJ2-7	TGTGCCAGCAGCCAACTGAGGACAGGGTTCTACGAGCAGTACTTC	CASSQLRTGFYEQYF
.	few	TRBV18	TRBJ1-2	TGTGCCAGCTCACCACAGGAGAGAAGCGGCTACACCTTC	CASSPQERSGYTF
TRBD2	.	TRBV7-2	TRBJ2-5	TGTGCCAGCAGCCCCAAATGGAGCGGGGGGGGAGAGACCCAGTACTTC	CASSPKWSGGGETQYF
TRBD2	.	TRBV2	TRBJ2-3	TGTGCCAGCAGTGCCCATTGGGCTAGCGGGGGGCCACGGGGGACAGATACGCAGTATTTT	CASSAHWASGGPRGTDTQYF
.	.	TRBV7-2	TRBJ2-1	TGTGCCAGCAGCCCCAGAGTGGGGGCGGGAGCCGGGCAGTTCTTC	CASSPRVGAGAGQFF
TRBD1	.	TRBV19	TRBJ2-3	TGTGCCAGTAGTGTGGGACAGGGGGTTATAGATACGCAGTATTTT	CASSVGQGVIDTQYF
.	once	TRBV25-1	TRBJ1-2	TGTGCCAGCAGTGACAGGGAGGTGGGAGGCTACACCTTC	CASSDREVGGYTF
TRBD1	.	TRBV11-2	TRBJ2-5	TGTGCCAGCAGCCTGAGTTCCGGGACAGGAGAGACCCAGTACTTC	CASSLSSGTGETQYF
TRBD1	.	TRBV18	TRBJ1-6	TGTGCCAGCTCAACGGACAGGAGCTCCTATAATTCACCCCTCCACTTT	CASSTDRSSYNSPLHF
.	few	TRBV27	TRBJ1-6	TGTGCCAGCAGTAACAACTATAATTCACCCCTCCACTTT	CASSNNYNSPLHF